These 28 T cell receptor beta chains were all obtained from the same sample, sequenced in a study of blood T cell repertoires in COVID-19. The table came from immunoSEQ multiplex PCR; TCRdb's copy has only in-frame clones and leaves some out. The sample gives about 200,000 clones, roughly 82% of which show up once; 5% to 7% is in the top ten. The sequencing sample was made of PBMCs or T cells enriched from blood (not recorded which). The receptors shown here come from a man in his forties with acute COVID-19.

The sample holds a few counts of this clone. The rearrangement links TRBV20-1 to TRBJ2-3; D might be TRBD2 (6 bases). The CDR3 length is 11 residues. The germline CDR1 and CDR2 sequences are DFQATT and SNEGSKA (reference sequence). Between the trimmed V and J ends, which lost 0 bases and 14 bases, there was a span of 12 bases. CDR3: CSARDLAGRYF. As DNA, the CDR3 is TGCAGTGCTAGAGATCTGGCGGGGAGGTATTTT.

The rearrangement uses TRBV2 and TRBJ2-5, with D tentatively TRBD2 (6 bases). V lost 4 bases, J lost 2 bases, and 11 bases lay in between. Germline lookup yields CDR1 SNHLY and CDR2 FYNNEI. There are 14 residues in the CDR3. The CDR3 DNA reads TGTGCCAGCAGTGTGAGTAGCGGACAAGAGACCCAGTACTTC. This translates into CASSVSSGQETQYF.

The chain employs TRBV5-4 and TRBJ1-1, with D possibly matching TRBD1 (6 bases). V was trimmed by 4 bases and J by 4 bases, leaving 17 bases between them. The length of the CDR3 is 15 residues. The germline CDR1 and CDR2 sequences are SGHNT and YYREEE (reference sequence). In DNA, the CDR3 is TGTGCCAGCAGCCCCGGACAGCTCGCGGGCACTGAAGCTTTCTTT. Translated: CASSPGQLAGTEAFF. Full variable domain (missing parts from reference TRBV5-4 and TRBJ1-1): ETGVTQSPTHLIKTRGQQVTLRCSSQSGHNTVSWYQQALGQGPQFIFQYYREEENGRGNFPPRFSGLQFPNYSSELNVNALELDDSALYLCASSPGQLAGTEAFFGQGTRLTVV.

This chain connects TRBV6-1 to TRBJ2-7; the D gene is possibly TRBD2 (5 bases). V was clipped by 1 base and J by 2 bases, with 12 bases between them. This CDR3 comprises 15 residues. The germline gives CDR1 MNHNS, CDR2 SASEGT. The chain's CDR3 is CASSEVGVSAYEQYF. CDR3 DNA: TGTGCCAGCAGTGAAGTCGGTGTTAGCGCCTACGAGCAGTACTTC.

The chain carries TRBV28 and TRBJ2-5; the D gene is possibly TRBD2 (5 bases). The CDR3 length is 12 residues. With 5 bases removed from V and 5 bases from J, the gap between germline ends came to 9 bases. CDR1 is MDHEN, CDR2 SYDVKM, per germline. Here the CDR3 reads CASSVPGETQYF. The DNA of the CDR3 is TGTGCCAGCAGTGTCCCGGGGGAGACCCAGTACTTC.

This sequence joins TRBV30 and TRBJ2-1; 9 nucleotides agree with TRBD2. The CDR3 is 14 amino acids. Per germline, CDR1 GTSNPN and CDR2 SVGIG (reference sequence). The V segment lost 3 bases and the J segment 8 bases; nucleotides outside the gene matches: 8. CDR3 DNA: TGTGCCTGGAGCGATAGCGGGAGAGGCGATGAGCAGTTCTTC. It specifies CAWSDSGRGDEQFF.

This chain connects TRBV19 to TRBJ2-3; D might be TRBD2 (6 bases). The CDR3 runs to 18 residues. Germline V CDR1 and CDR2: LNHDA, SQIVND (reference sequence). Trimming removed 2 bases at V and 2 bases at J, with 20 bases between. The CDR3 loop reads CASSIRGPRELSTDTQYF. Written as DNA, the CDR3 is TGTGCCAGTAGTATAAGGGGTCCCCGGGAGCTCTCCACAGATACGCAGTATTTT.

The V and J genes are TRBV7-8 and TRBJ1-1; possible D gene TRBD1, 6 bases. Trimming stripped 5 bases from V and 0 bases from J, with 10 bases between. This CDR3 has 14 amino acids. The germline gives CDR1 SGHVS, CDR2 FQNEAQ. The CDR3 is CASSRDRLNTEAFF. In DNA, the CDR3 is TGTGCCAGCAGCCGAGACAGGTTGAACACTGAAGCTTTCTTT.

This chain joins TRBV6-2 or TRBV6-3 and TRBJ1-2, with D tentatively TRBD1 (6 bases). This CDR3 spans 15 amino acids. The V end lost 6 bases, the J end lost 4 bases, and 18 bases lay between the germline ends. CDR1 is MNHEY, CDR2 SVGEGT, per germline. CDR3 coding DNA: TGTGCCAGCAGCTCCACTCCGGGACACCTCTATGGCTACACCTTC. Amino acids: CASSSTPGHLYGYTF.

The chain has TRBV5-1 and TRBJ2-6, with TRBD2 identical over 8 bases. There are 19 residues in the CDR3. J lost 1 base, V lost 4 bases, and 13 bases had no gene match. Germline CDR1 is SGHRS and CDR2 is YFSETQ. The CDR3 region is CASSMNPGLVLSGANVLTF. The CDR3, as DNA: TGCGCCAGCAGCATGAACCCGGGACTAGTCCTATCTGGGGCCAACGTCCTGACTTTC.

Here the CDR3 DNA reads TGTGCCAGTAGACTACTAGCGGGAGACCAAGAGACCCAGTACTTC. This gives the protein CASRLLAGDQETQYF. The V call is TRBV19, the J call TRBJ2-5, with TRBD2 matching 11 bases. This CDR3 has 15 amino acids. Looked up from germline, CDR1 is LNHDA and CDR2 is SQIVND (reference sequence). V lost 6 bases to trimming and J lost 0 bases; unmatched junction nucleotides: 3.

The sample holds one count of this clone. CDR3 in DNA: TGCGCCAGCAGCCAAACTTCGGGACAGGGCTATGGCTACACCTTC. Its protein product is CASSQTSGQGYGYTF. The V and J genes are TRBV4-1 and TRBJ1-2, with TRBD1 matching 9 bases. V dropped 2 bases and J dropped 4; count of bases not matched to a gene: 5. The CDR3 extends over 15 amino acids. Germline V gives CDR1 MGHRA, CDR2 YSYEKL.

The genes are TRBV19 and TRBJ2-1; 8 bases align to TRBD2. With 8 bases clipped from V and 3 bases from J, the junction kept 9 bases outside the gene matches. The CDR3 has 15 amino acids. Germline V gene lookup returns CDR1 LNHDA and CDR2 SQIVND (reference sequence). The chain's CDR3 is CASGGWSGSYNEQFF. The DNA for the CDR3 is TGTGCCAGTGGCGGGTGGAGCGGGAGCTACAATGAGCAGTTCTTC.

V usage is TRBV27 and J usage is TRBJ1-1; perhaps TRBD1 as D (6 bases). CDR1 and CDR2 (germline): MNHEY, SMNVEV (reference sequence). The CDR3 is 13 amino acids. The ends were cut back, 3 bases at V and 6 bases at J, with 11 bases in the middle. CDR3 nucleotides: TGTGCCAGCAGTTTGCTTCCAGGGGCTGAAGCTTTCTTT. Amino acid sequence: CASSLLPGAEAFF.

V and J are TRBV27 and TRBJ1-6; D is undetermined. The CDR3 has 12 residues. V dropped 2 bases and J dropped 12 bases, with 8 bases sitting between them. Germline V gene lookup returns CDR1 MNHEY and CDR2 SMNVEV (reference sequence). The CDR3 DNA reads TGTGCCAGCAGTTTAAACCCGGGACCCCTCCACTTT. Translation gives CASSLNPGPLHF.

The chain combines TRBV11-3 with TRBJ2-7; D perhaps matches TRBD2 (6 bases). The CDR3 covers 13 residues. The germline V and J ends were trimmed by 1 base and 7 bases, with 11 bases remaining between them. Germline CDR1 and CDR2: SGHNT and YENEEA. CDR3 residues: CASSLVRGSEQYF. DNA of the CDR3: TGTGCCAGCAGCTTAGTCCGGGGGTCGGAGCAGTACTTC.

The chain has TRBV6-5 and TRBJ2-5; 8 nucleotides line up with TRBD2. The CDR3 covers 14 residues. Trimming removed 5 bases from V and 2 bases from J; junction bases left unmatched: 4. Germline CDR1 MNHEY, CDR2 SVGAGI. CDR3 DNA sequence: TGTGCCAGCAGTCCGGGGGGGGAACAAGAGACCCAGTACTTC. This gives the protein CASSPGGEQETQYF.

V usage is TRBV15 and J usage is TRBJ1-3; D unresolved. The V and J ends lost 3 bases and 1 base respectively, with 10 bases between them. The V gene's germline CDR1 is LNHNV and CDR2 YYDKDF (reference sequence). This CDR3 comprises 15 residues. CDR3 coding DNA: TGTGCCACCAGCAGCTCCCTTATGTCTGGAAACACCATATATTTT. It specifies CATSSSLMSGNTIYF.

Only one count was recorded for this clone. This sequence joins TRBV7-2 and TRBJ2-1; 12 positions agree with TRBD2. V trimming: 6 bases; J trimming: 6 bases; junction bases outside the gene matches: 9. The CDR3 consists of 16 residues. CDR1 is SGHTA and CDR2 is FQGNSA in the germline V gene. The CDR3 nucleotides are TGTGCCAGCAGTTCCCGACTAGCGGGAGTGGGCAATGAGCAGTTCTTC. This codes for CASSSRLAGVGNEQFF. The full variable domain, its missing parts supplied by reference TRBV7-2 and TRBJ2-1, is GAGVSQSPSNKVTEKGKDVELRCDPISGHTALYWYRQSLGQGLEFLIYFQGNSAPDKSGLPSDRFSAERTGGSVSTLTIQRTQQEDSAVYLCASSSRLAGVGNEQFFGPGTRLTVL.

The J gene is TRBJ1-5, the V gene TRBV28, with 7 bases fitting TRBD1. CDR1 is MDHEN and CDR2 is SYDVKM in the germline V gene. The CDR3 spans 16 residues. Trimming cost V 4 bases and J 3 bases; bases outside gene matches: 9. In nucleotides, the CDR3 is TGTGCCAGCAGTTCGCGACAGGGCGATTACAATCAGCCCCAGCATTTT. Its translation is CASSSRQGDYNQPQHF.

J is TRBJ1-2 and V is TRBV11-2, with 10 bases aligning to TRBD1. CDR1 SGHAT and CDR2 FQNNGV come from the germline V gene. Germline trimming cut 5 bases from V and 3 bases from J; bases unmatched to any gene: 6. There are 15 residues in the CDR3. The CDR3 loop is CASSPRQGADYGYTF. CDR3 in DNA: TGTGCCAGCAGCCCAAGACAGGGGGCGGACTATGGCTACACCTTC. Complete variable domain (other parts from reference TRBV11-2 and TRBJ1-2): EAGVAQSPRYKIIEKRQSVAFWCNPISGHATLYWYQQILGQGPKLLIQFQNNGVVDDSQLPKDRFSAERLKGVDSTLKIQPAKLEDSAVYLCASSPRQGADYGYTFGSGTRLTVV.

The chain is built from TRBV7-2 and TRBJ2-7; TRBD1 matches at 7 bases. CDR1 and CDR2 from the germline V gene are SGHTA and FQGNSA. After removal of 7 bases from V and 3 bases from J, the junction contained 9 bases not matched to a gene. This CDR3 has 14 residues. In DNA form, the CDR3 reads TGTGCCAGCATGAACCGGGACAGCCTCTACGAGCAGTACTTC. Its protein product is CASMNRDSLYEQYF.

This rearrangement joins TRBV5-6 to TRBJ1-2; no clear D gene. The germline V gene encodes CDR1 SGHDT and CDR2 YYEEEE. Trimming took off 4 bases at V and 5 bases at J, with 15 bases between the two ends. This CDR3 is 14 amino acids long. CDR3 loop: CASSQAMFIYGYTF. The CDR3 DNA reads TGTGCCAGCAGCCAGGCTATGTTTATTTATGGCTACACCTTC.

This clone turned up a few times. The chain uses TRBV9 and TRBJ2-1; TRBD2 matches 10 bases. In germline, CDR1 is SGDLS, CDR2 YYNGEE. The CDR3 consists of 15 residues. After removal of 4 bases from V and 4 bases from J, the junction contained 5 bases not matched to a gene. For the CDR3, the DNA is TGTGCCAGCAGCCTCCGGACTAGCGGATACAATGAGCAGTTCTTC. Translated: CASSLRTSGYNEQFF.

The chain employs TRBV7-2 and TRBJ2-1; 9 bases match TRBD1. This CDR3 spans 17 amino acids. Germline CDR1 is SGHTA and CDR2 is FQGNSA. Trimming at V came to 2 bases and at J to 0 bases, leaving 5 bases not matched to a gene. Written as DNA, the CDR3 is TGTGCCAGCAGCTTAAGTTGGGGACAGGGCTCCTACAATGAGCAGTTCTTC. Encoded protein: CASSLSWGQGSYNEQFF.

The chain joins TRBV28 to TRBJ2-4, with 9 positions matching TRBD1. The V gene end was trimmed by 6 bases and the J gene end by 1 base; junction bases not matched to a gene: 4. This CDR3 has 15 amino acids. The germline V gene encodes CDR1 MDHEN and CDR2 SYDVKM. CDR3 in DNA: TGTGCCAGCAGGGGACAGGGCCTGGCCAAAAACATTCAGTACTTC. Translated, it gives CASRGQGLAKNIQYF.

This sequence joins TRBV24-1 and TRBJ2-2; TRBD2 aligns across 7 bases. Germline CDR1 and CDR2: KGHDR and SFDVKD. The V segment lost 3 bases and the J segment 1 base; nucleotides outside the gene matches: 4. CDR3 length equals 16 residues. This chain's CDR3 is CATSDRLAVNTGELFF. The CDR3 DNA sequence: TGTGCCACCAGTGATAGGCTAGCGGTGAACACCGGGGAGCTGTTTTTT.

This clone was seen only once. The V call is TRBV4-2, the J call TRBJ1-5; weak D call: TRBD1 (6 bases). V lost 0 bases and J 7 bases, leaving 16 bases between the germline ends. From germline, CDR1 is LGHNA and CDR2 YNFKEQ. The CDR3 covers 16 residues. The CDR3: CASSQEGPGVAQPQHF. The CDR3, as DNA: TGTGCCAGCAGCCAAGAAGGACCAGGGGTGGCCCAGCCCCAGCATTTT.